What follows are 26 T cell receptor beta chains derived from one specimen sequenced in a study of blood T cell repertoires in COVID-19. The repertoire was sequenced with immunoSEQ multiplex PCR; TCRdb's copy has only in-frame clones and lacks some. The sample consists of 360,000 or so clones, about 90% of them appearing once. The material sequenced was PBMCs or T cells enriched from blood (not recorded which). The receptors here all came from a woman aged 25 to 39 who had recovered from COVID-19.

V and J are TRBV5-6 and TRBJ2-1; TRBD2 agrees at 12 bases. Trimming cost V 1 base and J 4 bases; bases outside gene matches: 3. CDR1 and CDR2 from the germline V gene are SGHDT and YYEEEE. This CDR3 comprises 16 residues. CDR3 sequence: CASSLIGTSGYNEQFF. The CDR3 DNA follows: TGTGCCAGCAGCTTGATCGGGACTAGCGGGTACAATGAGCAGTTCTTC.

This clone was detected only once. The genes are TRBV4-2 and TRBJ2-1; 11 bases map to TRBD2. Germline V gene sequence: CDR1 LGHNA, CDR2 YNFKEQ. V trimming: 3 bases; J trimming: 3 bases; junction bases outside the gene matches: 7. The CDR3 consists of 17 residues. CDR3 DNA sequence: TGTGCCAGCAGCCAGGTGACTAGCGGGGCGGACTACAATGAGCAGTTCTTC. This sequence encodes CASSQVTSGADYNEQFF.

The chain carries TRBV5-6 and TRBJ1-2, with D unclear. CDR1 and CDR2 from the germline V gene are SGHDT and YYEEEE. V was trimmed by 0 bases and J by 2 bases, leaving 11 bases between them. The length of the CDR3 is 15 residues. CDR3 DNA sequence: TGTGCCAGCAGCTTGGTCTCGGGAGTAAACTATGGCTACACCTTC. It specifies CASSLVSGVNYGYTF.

The rearrangement links TRBV7-7 to TRBJ2-1, with TRBD1 as a possible D gene (6 bases). CDR1 and CDR2 (germline): SSHAT, FNYEAQ (reference sequence). The CDR3 spans 15 residues. The CDR3 is CASSSGALGFGEQFF. The CDR3 DNA reads as TGTGCTAGCTCCTCAGGGGCTCTAGGTTTCGGTGAGCAGTTCTTC.

The chain joins TRBV4-1 to TRBJ1-4; D not resolved. Deletions cut 1 base from V and 7 bases from J, with 13 bases between. The CDR3 runs to 15 residues. Looked up from germline, CDR1 is MGHRA and CDR2 is YSYEKL. The CDR3 spells CASSQGAGSAEKLFF. The CDR3 DNA is TGCGCCAGCAGCCAAGGAGCGGGTAGTGCTGAAAAACTGTTTTTT.

The chain is built from TRBV24-1 and TRBJ2-7; TRBD1 matches at 7 bases. Germline trimming cut 7 bases from V and 5 bases from J; bases unmatched to any gene: 7. The CDR3 is made up of 13 amino acids. The germline V gene encodes CDR1 KGHDR and CDR2 SFDVKD. Here the CDR3 DNA reads TGTGCCACCAGCCACGACAGGGCCCACGAGCAGTACTTC. Translating it yields CATSHDRAHEQYF.

The gene calls are TRBV25-1 and TRBJ2-1; D uncertain. Trimming took off 4 bases at V and 8 bases at J, with 9 bases between the two ends. Germline assignment: CDR1 MGHDK and CDR2 SYGVNS. The CDR3 runs 12 residues. Here the CDR3 reads CASSGFHYEQFF. CDR3 DNA sequence: TGTGCCAGCAGTGGGTTTCACTATGAGCAGTTCTTC.

V and J are TRBV19 and TRBJ1-4; D might be TRBD1 (6 bases). Deletions cut 3 bases from V and 14 bases from J, with 19 bases between. CDR1 and CDR2 (germline): LNHDA, SQIVND (reference sequence). The CDR3 contains 14 residues. In DNA, the CDR3 is TGTGCCAGTAGTATCAGGGCAGGGGTAATTAAGCTGTTTTTT. It is translated as CASSIRAGVIKLFF.

The table lists this clone with a few counts. The V gene is TRBV3-1 (or the pseudogene TRBV3-2), the J gene TRBJ1-1, with 12 positions matching TRBD1. Germline V gene sequence: CDR1 LGHDT, CDR2 YNNKEL (reference sequence). The trim removed 1 base at V and 6 bases at J, leaving 3 bases unmatched. CDR3 length: 15 residues. CDR3 nucleotide sequence: TGTGCCAGCAGCCAAGCCGGGACAGGGGGCCCTGAAGCTTTCTTT. Translation: CASSQAGTGGPEAFF.

The rearrangement uses TRBV4-1 and TRBJ2-2; 9 bases are shared with TRBD2. Germline CDR1 and CDR2: MGHRA and YSYEKL. V dropped 1 base and J dropped 1; count of bases not matched to a gene: 7. The CDR3 covers 18 residues. The CDR3 DNA reads TGCGCCAGCAGCCAAGCGGGGGCGGGGGGGCTGAACACCGGGGAGCTGTTTTTT. Translated: CASSQAGAGGLNTGELFF.

This chain uses TRBV29-1 with TRBJ2-3; 7 positions match TRBD1. V trimming: 4 bases; J trimming: 2 bases; junction bases outside the gene matches: 6. Looked up from germline, CDR1 is SQVTM and CDR2 is ANQGSEA. The CDR3 runs to 14 residues. The CDR3 protein is CSVATGNPTDTQYF. As DNA, the CDR3 is TGCAGCGTTGCGACAGGGAACCCCACAGATACGCAGTATTTT.

The V gene is TRBV24-1, the J gene TRBJ2-1; D perhaps matches TRBD1 (6 bases). The CDR3 covers 16 residues. Germline loops: CDR1 KGHDR, CDR2 SFDVKD. The V gene lost 2 bases and the J gene lost 9 bases, with 19 bases spanning the gap. CDR3 DNA: TGTGCCACCAGTGATTCCGGGACACGGACCTCAGGTGAGCAGTTCTTC. This codes for CATSDSGTRTSGEQFF.

This clone came up a few times. The chain combines TRBV12-3 or TRBV12-4 with TRBJ1-1; D gene ambiguous. CDR3 length equals 13 residues. Trimming took 7 bases from V and 4 from J, leaving 13 bases between them. In DNA form, the CDR3 reads TGTGCCAGCAACCCACTAACCCCCACTGAAGCTTTCTTT. Protein product: CASNPLTPTEAFF.

The rearrangement uses TRBV19 and TRBJ2-2; weak D call: TRBD1 (8 bases). Trimming left V 11 bases short and J 6 bases short, with 16 bases between. Germline V gene lookup returns CDR1 LNHDA and CDR2 SQIVND (reference sequence). CDR3 length: 13 amino acids. Here the CDR3 DNA reads TGTGCCTCCCGACAGGGGAGGGCCGGGGAGCTGTTTTTT. It specifies CASRQGRAGELFF.

J is TRBJ2-1 and V is TRBV5-1; TRBD1 matches at 7 bases. The CDR3 is 15 amino acids. Germline V gene data show CDR1 as SGHRS and CDR2 as YFSETQ. Unmatched junction bases numbered 8, after V lost 1 base and J lost 7 bases. CDR3 loop: CASSLSGDRLNEQFF. In DNA, the CDR3 is TGCGCCAGCAGCTTGTCTGGGGACAGATTAAATGAGCAGTTCTTC.

The chain has TRBV4-1 and TRBJ2-1; 11 positions agree with TRBD2. V dropped 0 bases and J dropped 8; count of bases not matched to a gene: 6. The CDR3 sequence is 16 residues long. In germline, CDR1 is MGHRA, CDR2 YSYEKL. CDR3 in amino acids: CASSQEGTSGLDEQFF. The CDR3 coding sequence is TGCGCCAGCAGCCAAGAGGGGACTAGCGGCTTGGATGAGCAGTTCTTC.

This clone was recorded once. The chain joins TRBV9 to TRBJ2-2; 10 bases match TRBD2. CDR1 and CDR2 from the germline V gene are SGDLS and YYNGEE. V lost 0 bases and J lost 3; bases outside the gene matches: 5. CDR3 length: 17 residues. In DNA, the CDR3 is TGTGCCAGCAGCGTAGGAGTAGCGGGGGGCGACACCGGGGAGCTGTTTTTT. Protein sequence: CASSVGVAGGDTGELFF. Drawing the rest from reference TRBV9 and TRBJ2-2, the complete variable domain is DSGVTQTPKHLITATGQRVTLRCSPRSGDLSVYWYQQSLDQGLQFLIQYYNGEERAKGNILERFSAQQFPDLHSELNLSSLELGDSALYFCASSVGVAGGDTGELFFGEGSRLTVL.

The gene calls are TRBV9 and TRBJ2-2; D remains unclear. Trimming cost V 3 bases and J 3 bases, with 12 bases left between them. The germline V gene has CDR1 SGDLS and CDR2 YYNGEE. This CDR3 comprises 15 residues. The DNA of the CDR3 is TGTGCCAGCAGCGCGAACTGGTTGGACACCGGGGAGCTGTTTTTT. It specifies CASSANWLDTGELFF.

The gene calls are TRBV10-1 and TRBJ1-1; the D is unclear. This CDR3 has 13 residues. V was clipped by 4 bases and J by 2 bases, with 8 bases between them. CDR1 and CDR2 (germline): WNHNN, SYGVQD (reference sequence). This CDR3 is CASSGSFNTEAFF. DNA for the CDR3: TGCGCCAGCAGTGGCAGTTTTAACACTGAAGCTTTCTTT.

The rearrangement uses TRBV13 and TRBJ2-3, with TRBD2 matching over 8 bases. The ends lost 1 base at V and 3 bases at J; junction bases unmatched: 9. This CDR3 is 17 amino acids long. In germline, CDR1 is PRHDT, CDR2 FYEKMQ (reference sequence). Written as DNA, the CDR3 is TGTGCCAGCAGCTTAGTGGGTAGCGGGGTATCTACAGATACGCAGTATTTT. This translates into CASSLVGSGVSTDTQYF.

The chain employs TRBV19 and TRBJ1-1, with a possible D match to TRBD1 (5 bases). The germline gives CDR1 LNHDA, CDR2 SQIVND (reference sequence). The V and J ends lost 5 bases and 5 bases respectively, with 12 bases between them. This CDR3 is built from 13 residues. The CDR3 nucleotides are TGTGCCAGTAGTCGGGAGGGGCGAACTGAAGCTTTCTTT. The encoded protein is CASSREGRTEAFF.

CDR3 residues: CAWSGGGSQPQHF. In DNA form, the CDR3 reads TGTGCCTGGAGTGGCGGGGGGAGTCAGCCCCAGCATTTT. This chain connects TRBV30 to TRBJ1-5, with D possibly matching TRBD1 (5 bases). The V gene's germline CDR1 is GTSNPN and CDR2 SVGIG (reference sequence). The CDR3 totals 13 residues. V was cut by 1 base and J by 6 bases, with 10 bases left in between.

This clone appeared a few times. V and J are TRBV5-6 and TRBJ1-2, with a possible D match to TRBD1 (5 bases). CDR3 length: 16 amino acids. Germline CDR1 reads SGHDT; CDR2 reads YYEEEE. Deletions cut 2 bases from V and 4 bases from J, with 18 bases between. The CDR3 spells CASSFAEIGAFYGYTF. The CDR3 DNA reads TGTGCCAGCAGCTTCGCCGAAATTGGGGCCTTCTATGGCTACACCTTC. The variable domain in full, with the rest retrieved from reference TRBV5-6 and TRBJ1-2, is DAGVTQSPTHLIKTRGQQVTLRCSPKSGHDTVSWYQQALGQGPQFIFQYYEEEERQRGNFPDRFSGHQFPNYSSELNVNALLLGDSALYLCASSFAEIGAFYGYTFGSGTRLTVV.

The V gene is TRBV5-1, the J gene TRBJ1-2, with D maybe TRBD1 (5 bases). Trimming removed 0 bases from V and 5 bases from J, with 11 bases in between. Germline CDR1 and CDR2: SGHRS and YFSETQ. CDR3 size: 14 residues. CDR3 loop: CASSLAARTYGYTF. As DNA, the CDR3 is TGCGCCAGCAGCTTGGCCGCGAGGACATATGGCTACACCTTC.

This clone was seen a handful of times. The V gene is TRBV5-1, the J gene TRBJ1-1, with D possibly being TRBD1 (6 bases). Germline V gives CDR1 SGHRS, CDR2 YFSETQ. The CDR3 has 14 residues. Trimming cost V 4 bases and J 11 bases, with 21 bases left between them. Here the CDR3 reads CASSPSSDSFGAFF. The DNA for the CDR3 is TGCGCCAGCAGCCCTTCATCGGACAGCTTTGGTGCTTTCTTT.

The chain carries TRBV6-2 or TRBV6-3 and TRBJ2-7; D ambiguous. Trimming took 4 bases from V and 5 from J, leaving 6 bases between them. The CDR3 sequence is 11 residues long. Germline CDR1 reads MNHEY; CDR2 reads SVGEGT. The CDR3 is CASSFLDEQYF. DNA for the CDR3: TGTGCCAGCAGTTTCCTTGACGAGCAGTACTTC.